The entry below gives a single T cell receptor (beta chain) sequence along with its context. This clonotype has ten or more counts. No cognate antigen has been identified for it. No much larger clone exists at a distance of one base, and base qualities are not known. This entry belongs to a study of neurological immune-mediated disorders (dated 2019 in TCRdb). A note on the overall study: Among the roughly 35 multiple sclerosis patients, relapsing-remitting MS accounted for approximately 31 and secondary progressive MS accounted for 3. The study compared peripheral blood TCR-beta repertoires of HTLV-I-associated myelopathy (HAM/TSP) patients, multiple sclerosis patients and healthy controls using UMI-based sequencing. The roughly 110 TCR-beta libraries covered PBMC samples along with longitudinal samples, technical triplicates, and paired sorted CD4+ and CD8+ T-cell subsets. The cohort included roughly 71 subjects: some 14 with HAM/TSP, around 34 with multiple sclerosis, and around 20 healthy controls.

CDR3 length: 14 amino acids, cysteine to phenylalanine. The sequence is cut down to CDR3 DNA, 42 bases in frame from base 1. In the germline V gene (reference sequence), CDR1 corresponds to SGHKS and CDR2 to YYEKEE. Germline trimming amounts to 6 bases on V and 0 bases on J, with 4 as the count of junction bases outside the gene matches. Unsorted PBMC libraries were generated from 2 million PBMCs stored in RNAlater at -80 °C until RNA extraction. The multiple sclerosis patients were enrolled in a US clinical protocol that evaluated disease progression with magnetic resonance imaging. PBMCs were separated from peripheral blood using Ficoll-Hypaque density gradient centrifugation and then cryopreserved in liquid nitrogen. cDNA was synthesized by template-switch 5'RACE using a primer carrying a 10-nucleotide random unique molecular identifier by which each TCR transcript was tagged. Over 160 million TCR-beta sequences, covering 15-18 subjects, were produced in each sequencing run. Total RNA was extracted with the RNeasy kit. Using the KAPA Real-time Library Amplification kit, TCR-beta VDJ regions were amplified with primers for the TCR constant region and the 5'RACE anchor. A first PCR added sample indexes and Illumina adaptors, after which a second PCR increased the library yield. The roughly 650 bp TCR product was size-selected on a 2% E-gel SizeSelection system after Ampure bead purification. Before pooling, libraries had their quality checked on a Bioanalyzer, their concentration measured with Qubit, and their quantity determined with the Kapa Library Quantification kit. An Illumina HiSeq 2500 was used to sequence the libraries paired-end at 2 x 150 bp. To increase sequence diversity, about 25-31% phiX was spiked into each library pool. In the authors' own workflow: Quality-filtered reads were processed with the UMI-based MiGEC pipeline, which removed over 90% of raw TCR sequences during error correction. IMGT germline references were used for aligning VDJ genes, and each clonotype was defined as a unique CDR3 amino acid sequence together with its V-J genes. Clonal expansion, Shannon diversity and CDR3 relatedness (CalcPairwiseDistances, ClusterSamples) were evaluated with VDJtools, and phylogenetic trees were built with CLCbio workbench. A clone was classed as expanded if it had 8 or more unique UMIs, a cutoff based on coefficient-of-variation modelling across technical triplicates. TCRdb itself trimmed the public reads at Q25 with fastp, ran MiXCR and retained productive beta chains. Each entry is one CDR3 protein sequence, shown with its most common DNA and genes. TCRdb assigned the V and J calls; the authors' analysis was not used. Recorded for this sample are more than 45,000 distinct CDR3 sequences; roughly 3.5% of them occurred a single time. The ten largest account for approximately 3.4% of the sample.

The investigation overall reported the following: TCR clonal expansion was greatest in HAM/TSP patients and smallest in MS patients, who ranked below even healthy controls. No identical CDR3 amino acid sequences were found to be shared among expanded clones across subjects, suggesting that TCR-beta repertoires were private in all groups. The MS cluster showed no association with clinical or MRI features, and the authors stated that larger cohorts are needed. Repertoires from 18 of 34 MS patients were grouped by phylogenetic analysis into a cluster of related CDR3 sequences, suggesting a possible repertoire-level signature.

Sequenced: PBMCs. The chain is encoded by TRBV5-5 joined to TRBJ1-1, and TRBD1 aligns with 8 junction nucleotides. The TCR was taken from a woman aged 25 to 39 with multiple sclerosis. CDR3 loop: CASTTGGMNTEAFF. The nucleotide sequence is TGTGCCAGCACTACAGGGGGTATGAACACTGAAGCTTTCTTT.